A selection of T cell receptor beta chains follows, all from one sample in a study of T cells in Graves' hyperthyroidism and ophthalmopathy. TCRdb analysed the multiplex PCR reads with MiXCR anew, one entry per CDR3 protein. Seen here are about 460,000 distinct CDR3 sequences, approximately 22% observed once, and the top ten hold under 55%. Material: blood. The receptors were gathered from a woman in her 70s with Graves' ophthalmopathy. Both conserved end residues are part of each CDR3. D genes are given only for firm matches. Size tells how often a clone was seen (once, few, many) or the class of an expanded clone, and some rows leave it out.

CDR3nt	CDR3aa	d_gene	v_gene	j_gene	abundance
TGTGCCAGCGGTTCCGTAGGCAGCTCTGGAAACACCATATATTTT	CASGSVGSSGNTIYF	-	TRBV28	TRBJ1-3	-
TGTGCCAGCAGCCCCGGGGGGGTCTATAATTCACCCCTCCACTTT	CASSPGGVYNSPLHF	-	TRBV5-4	TRBJ1-6	-
TGCAGTGCTCCGGACAGAAGGAGGCCTGGGGAAAAACTGTTTTTT	CSAPDRRRPGEKLFF	-	TRBV20-1	TRBJ1-4	few
TGTGCCAGCCAGGACAGTTGGGGAAATCAGCCCCAGCATTTT	CASQDSWGNQPQHF	-	TRBV27	TRBJ1-5	-
TGCGCCAGCAGCCGAGACCCGGGGACTAGCGGGAAAGAGACCCAGTACTTC	CASSRDPGTSGKETQYF	TRBD2	TRBV5-1	TRBJ2-5	-
TGTGCCAGTAGCCCGGCGAGGCAGTCCTACGAGCAGTACTTC	CASSPARQSYEQYF	-	TRBV19	TRBJ2-7	few
TGTGCCAGCAGCCCCAGGGATCGACAGTTCTTC	CASSPRDRQFF	-	TRBV7-2	TRBJ2-1	few
TGTGCCAGCAGCTACAACTGGGTTGGGAGCGAGCAGTACTTC	CASSYNWVGSEQYF	-	TRBV7-9	TRBJ2-7	-
TGTGCCAGCAGCTTAAAAGTTTGGGTCACTGAAGCTTTCTTT	CASSLKVWVTEAFF	-	TRBV11-2	TRBJ1-1	many
TGCAGTGCCAACGGAGGGTACGAGCAGTACTTC	CSANGGYEQYF	-	TRBV20-1	TRBJ2-7	few
TGTGCCAGCACCGGTCTTGGAGATACGCAGTATTTT	CASTGLGDTQYF	-	TRBV5-8	TRBJ2-3	few
TGTGCCAGCAGTTCCTTTAATCAGCCCCAGCATTTT	CASSSFNQPQHF	-	TRBV6-1	TRBJ1-5	-
TGTGCCAGCAGTTACCTCGGGGCTGAAGATGGCTACACCTTC	CASSYLGAEDGYTF	-	TRBV6-5	TRBJ1-2	few
TGTGCCAGCAGCTTAGGGCTGCGGGAGGGCCTAGAGACCCAGTACTTC	CASSLGLREGLETQYF	TRBD2	TRBV11-3	TRBJ2-5	-
TGTGCCAGCAGTTTAAGGGGAGCGGGGGGGAACCAGCCCCAGCATTTT	CASSLRGAGGNQPQHF	-	TRBV12-3/TRBV12-4	TRBJ1-5	few
TGCAGCGTTGCTCGGGGGGACAGGGCTTACAATGAGCAGTTCTTC	CSVARGDRAYNEQFF	TRBD1	TRBV29-1	TRBJ2-1	-
TGTGCCAGCAGCCCCCACGGGACATTAGGGAATGAGCAGTTCTTC	CASSPHGTLGNEQFF	-	TRBV7-3	TRBJ2-1	-
TGTGCCATCAGTGGCTCCCCTGGGACTTTTTTAGCCACAGATACGCAGTATTTT	CAISGSPGTFLATDTQYF	-	TRBV10-3	TRBJ2-3	-
TGCGCCAGCAGCTCGACAGGGGATGAAGCTTTCTTT	CASSSTGDEAFF	TRBD1	TRBV4-1	TRBJ1-1	-
TGTGCCAGCAGTGATTTTCGAGGACGGACTGAAGCTTTCTTT	CASSDFRGRTEAFF	-	TRBV6-1	TRBJ1-1	few
TGTGCCAGCAGCTTATCGGACAGCACCGGGGAGCTGTTTTTT	CASSLSDSTGELFF	-	TRBV7-8	TRBJ2-2	-
TGCAGTGCTAGGAAAGATACGCAGTATTTT	CSARKDTQYF	-	TRBV20-1	TRBJ2-3	few
TGTGCCAGCAGCTTAGTATTTGGGGACTACGAGCAGTACTTC	CASSLVFGDYEQYF	-	TRBV11-2	TRBJ2-7	-
TGTGCCAGCAAGTCCGGGTTGGGTGAAAAACTGTTTTTT	CASKSGLGEKLFF	-	TRBV6-1	TRBJ1-4	few
TGTGCCAGCAGTGAAATCTCGTCTGGACGGCTGTTTTTT	CASSEISSGRLFF	-	TRBV6-1	TRBJ2-2	-